This T cell receptor beta chain was obtained from a study of blood T cell repertoires in COVID-19 (dated by TCRdb to 2018 to 2021). About the full investigation: The collaborator samples originated in the United States, Italy and Spain and spanned the acute and convalescent phases of COVID-19. The material from the prospective study consisted of cDNA or gDNA derived from T cells, B-cell-depleted T cells, or PBMCs. The dataset comprised deeply sampled blood TCRbeta repertoires from subjects exposed to, actively infected with, or recovered from COVID-19. The repertoires were made available in a free public database intended to serve as a resource for research on the immune response to SARS-CoV-2. The samples were drawn from two sources: the first 160 participants of the ongoing ImmuneRACE study, and 950 to 1,500 subjects contributed by 6 global collaborators. The sample metadata nearly always contained a de-identified subject ID, COVID-19 status, age in years and sex. Where available, HLA class I and class II types were taken from metadata supplied by the sample provider and were not determined by assay-based typing. Study-level results and caveats: How much clinical and demographic metadata was included differed by source and by participant, and the metadata was provided uncurated.

The immunoSEQ Assay, a bias-controlled multiplex PCR, was used to amplify TCRbeta CDR3 regions from genomic DNA. As for the original processing: The number of nucleated cells in each sample was estimated by amplification of reference gene primers within the assay. Sequence reads were collapsed and filtered to measure the absolute abundance of every unique TCRbeta CDR3 rearrangement. For each sample, productive Simpson clonality was calculated by taking the square root of Simpson's diversity index across productive rearrangements. TCRdb limited this immuneACCESS table to in-frame rearrangements with V and J called. A share of clones is missing; checked studies link under half to unresolved V genes, and the rest is unexplained. Clonal size and the V and J genes are those of that table, whereas D and trimming came from the DNA. This sample has around 250,000 clones in its table, and about nine tenths of those were observed once. Less than 3% of the sample rests with the top ten.

Details on this clone: What this receptor recognizes is not known. The record has no base qualities; no much larger clone is one base away.

Collaborating institutions collected whole blood in K2EDTA tubes following their own protocols. For TCRbeta analysis, collaborator samples were shipped as frozen whole blood, as isolated PBMCs, or as DNA extracted from either sample type. V gives up 9 bases and J gives up 5 bases, and the segment between their germline ends measures 13 bases. The CDR3 holds 12 amino acids from the cysteine to the phenylalanine. Only the CDR3 portion is preserved as DNA: 36 bases, with reading frame beginning at the first base. The clonotype comes from a woman aged 30 to 39 with active or convalescent COVID-19. Sample: peripheral blood. The rearrangement combines TRBV12-3 or TRBV12-4 with TRBJ2-5, and TRBD1 may be the D gene, going by 6 matching bases. The CDR3: CARVWDKETQYF. The DNA sequence follows: TGTGCCAGAGTGTGGGACAAGGAGACCCAGTACTTC.